This passage covers 25 T cell receptor beta chains from one sample sequenced in a study of T cell responses to AZD1222 COVID-19 vaccine. Profiled with immunoSEQ multiplex PCR; TCRdb holds only in-frame clones, not every one. The table includes 120,000 to 150,000 clones, around 89% detected once. The input for sequencing was peripheral blood, taken on day 0 of AZD1222 vaccination. The receptors were sampled from an adult in good health.

This clone showed up just a few times. The CDR3: CASSESGRGLFTEAFF. DNA for the CDR3: TGTGCCAGCAGTGAATCGGGCAGGGGGCTTTTCACTGAAGCTTTCTTT. V and J are TRBV25-1 and TRBJ1-1; 8 nucleotides line up with TRBD1. This CDR3 is built from 16 residues. CDR1 and CDR2 from the germline V gene are MGHDK and SYGVNS. V trimming: 1 base; J trimming: 4 bases; junction bases outside the gene matches: 8.

V usage is TRBV10-3 and J usage is TRBJ1-2; unclear D gene. The V end was cut by 0 bases, the J end by 4 bases, with 3 bases between. This CDR3 is 12 amino acids long. The germline gives CDR1 ENHRY, CDR2 SYGVKD. CDR3 residues: CAISESIYGYTF. Here the CDR3 DNA reads TGTGCCATCAGTGAGTCGATCTATGGCTACACCTTC.

The rearrangement joins TRBV29-1 to TRBJ1-2; D unresolved. The CDR3 is 12 amino acids. Germline CDR1 is SQVTM and CDR2 is ANQGSEA. Trimming shortened V by 4 bases and J by 6 bases, and 12 bases separated the two germline ends. The CDR3 nucleotides read TGCAGCGTTGGAGGTCGTATGAATGGCTACACCTTC. It translates to CSVGGRMNGYTF.

The rearrangement links TRBV4-3 to TRBJ2-6, with 7 nucleotides matching TRBD1. The CDR3 extends over 16 amino acids. The germline V gene encodes CDR1 LGHNA and CDR2 YSLEER. V lost 4 bases, J lost 0 bases, and 3 bases stayed unmatched. CDR3 in amino acids: CASSRDSVSGANVLTF. CDR3 DNA: TGCGCCAGCAGCCGGGACAGCGTCTCTGGGGCCAACGTCCTGACTTTC.

The chain combines TRBV21-1 with TRBJ1-5. TRBV21-1 is described as a pseudogene. The CDR3 is made up of 11 amino acids. The CDR3 reads CASKCPRPQHF. Here the CDR3 DNA reads TGTGCCAGCAAGTGCCCGAGGCCCCAGCATTTT.

This chain links TRBV6-4 with TRBJ1-2; D not resolved. The germline V gene has CDR1 MRHNA and CDR2 SNTAGT. The CDR3 covers 15 residues. V was clipped by 7 bases and J by 3 bases, with 18 bases between them. CDR3: CASTKTGNGDYGYTF. The CDR3 nucleotides are TGTGCCAGCACCAAGACGGGGAATGGGGACTATGGCTACACCTTC.

About this clone: Other DNA sequences from this sample encode an identical CDR3 as well. The genes are TRBV20-1 and TRBJ1-5; D is uncertain. This CDR3 spans 12 amino acids. Trimming stripped 3 bases from V and 0 bases from J, with 3 bases between. CDR1 and CDR2 (germline): DFQATT, SNEGSKA (reference sequence). CDR3 DNA sequence: TGCAGTGCTAGTGATAGCAATCAGCCCCAGCATTTT. Residues: CSASDSNQPQHF.

The chain is built from TRBV28 and TRBJ1-4, with D unresolved. The CDR3 extends over 15 amino acids. From germline, CDR1 is MDHEN and CDR2 SYDVKM. V dropped 6 bases and J dropped 2 bases, with 13 bases sitting between them. CDR3 sequence (DNA): TGTGCCAGCAGCCCCGGTATATCGACTAATGAAAAACTGTTTTTT. Translating it yields CASSPGISTNEKLFF.

The V gene is TRBV5-5, the J gene TRBJ1-1, with D hard to call. The CDR3 has 14 amino acids. V lost 5 bases, J lost 4 bases, and 15 bases lay in between. Germline V gives CDR1 SGHKS, CDR2 YYEKEE (reference sequence). This chain's CDR3 is CASRAPGGGTEAFF. CDR3 DNA: TGTGCCAGCAGGGCCCCGGGCGGTGGCACTGAAGCTTTCTTT.

The J gene is TRBJ2-2, the V gene TRBV5-4; 11 bases fit TRBD2. V lost 4 bases to trimming and J lost 4 bases; unmatched junction nucleotides: 9. The CDR3 totals 17 residues. The germline V gene has CDR1 SGHNT and CDR2 YYREEE (reference sequence). The CDR3 is CASSLVGTSGPTGELFF. CDR3 nucleotide sequence: TGTGCCAGCAGCCTAGTCGGGACTAGCGGACCCACCGGGGAGCTGTTTTTT.

The J gene is TRBJ1-2, the V gene TRBV28; D uncertain. The CDR3 runs 14 residues. V lost 4 bases to trimming and J lost 0 bases, with 9 bases between them. CDR1 MDHEN and CDR2 SYDVKM come from the germline V gene. CDR3 loop: CASSYGRTNYGYTF. The CDR3 DNA reads TGTGCCAGCAGTTATGGCAGGACTAACTATGGCTACACCTTC.

In this sample, this clone turned up once. This rearrangement joins TRBV19 to TRBJ1-1; D ambiguous. This CDR3 is built from 13 residues. V dropped 8 bases and J dropped 1 base, with 11 bases sitting between them. The germline gives CDR1 LNHDA, CDR2 SQIVND (reference sequence). CDR3 nucleotides: TGTGCCAGTGTATATCAAAAGAACACTGAAGCTTTCTTT. This translates into CASVYQKNTEAFF. Filled out from reference TRBV19 and TRBJ1-1, the complete variable domain reads DGGITQSPKYLFRKEGQNVTLSCEQNLNHDAMYWYRQDPGQGLRLIYYSQIVNDFQKGDIAEGYSVSREKKESFPLTVTSAQKNPTAFYLCASVYQKNTEAFFGQGTRLTVV.

The rearrangement uses TRBV6-4 and TRBJ1-1, with a tentative D call TRBD1 (6 bases). V lost 4 bases and J 5 bases, leaving 11 bases between the germline ends. Germline CDR1 MRHNA, CDR2 SNTAGT. The CDR3 sequence is 13 residues long. The CDR3 DNA sequence: TGTGCCAGCAGTGGGACAGTCGGAACTGAAGCTTTCTTT. Protein: CASSGTVGTEAFF.

J is TRBJ2-7 and V is TRBV6-5, with D perhaps TRBD2 (6 bases). Trimming left V 4 bases short and J 1 base short, with 17 bases between. Germline assignment: CDR1 MNHEY and CDR2 SVGAGI. This CDR3 has 16 residues. CDR3 nucleotides: TGTGCCAGCAGTTCGCCCCGGGACTCGGCGTCCTACGAGCAGTACTTC. It encodes CASSSPRDSASYEQYF.

The rearrangement links TRBV27 to TRBJ1-1; TRBD1 is a possible D gene (5 bases). The CDR3 covers 13 residues. V was trimmed by 6 bases and J by 1 base, leaving 9 bases between them. CDR1 is MNHEY and CDR2 is SMNVEV in the germline V gene (reference sequence). The CDR3 is CASSLGQNTEAFF. The CDR3 nucleotides read TGTGCCAGCAGCCTTGGACAGAACACTGAAGCTTTCTTT.

This chain connects TRBV30 to TRBJ2-5; possible D gene TRBD1, 6 bases. The CDR3 covers 12 residues. CDR1 is GTSNPN, CDR2 SVGIG, per germline (reference sequence). Trimming shortened V by 5 bases and J by 2 bases, and 9 bases separated the two germline ends. In nucleotides, the CDR3 is TGTGCCTGGGGGGGACATCAAGAGACCCAGTACTTC. It translates to CAWGGHQETQYF.

The chain carries TRBV9 and TRBJ2-1, with 12 bases lining up with TRBD2. In germline, CDR1 is SGDLS, CDR2 YYNGEE. The CDR3 contains 16 residues. V lost 3 bases, J lost 4 bases, and 5 bases stayed unmatched. The CDR3 bases are TGTGCCAGCAGCGCACCGGGACTAGCGGGTTACAATGAGCAGTTCTTC. This sequence encodes CASSAPGLAGYNEQFF.

In its sample, this clone was seen a few times. The gene calls are TRBV7-2 and TRBJ2-1; 12 nucleotides line up with TRBD2. Trimming cost V 2 bases and J 8 bases; bases outside gene matches: 7. The CDR3 loop spans 16 amino acids. CDR1 is SGHTA, CDR2 FQGNSA, per germline. The DNA of the CDR3 is TGTGCCAGCAGCTTACAACTAGCGGGAGGTTCGTATGAGCAGTTCTTC. Its protein product is CASSLQLAGGSYEQFF.

This clone was seen a handful of times. This sequence joins TRBV19 and TRBJ1-2, with TRBD1 as a possible D gene (5 bases). V was trimmed by 6 bases and J by 3 bases, leaving 11 bases between them. This CDR3 has 13 residues. CDR1 LNHDA and CDR2 SQIVND come from the germline V gene (reference sequence). The CDR3 here is CASSRDRDYGYTF. The CDR3 region has the DNA TGTGCCAGTAGCAGGGACCGCGACTATGGCTACACCTTC.

The J gene is TRBJ2-7, the V gene TRBV11-3, with D perhaps matching TRBD2 (6 bases). Trimming removed 1 base at V and 1 base at J, with 14 bases between. In germline, CDR1 is SGHNT, CDR2 YENEEA. The CDR3 has 16 residues. The CDR3 nucleotides read TGTGCCAGCAGCTTAGGAAGGGGTAGCGGATCCTACGAGCAGTACTTC. This codes for CASSLGRGSGSYEQYF.

In DNA form, the CDR3 reads TGTGCCAGCAGTTACAGGGGACTAGCCAACACCGGGGAGCTGTTTTTT. Its translation: CASSYRGLANTGELFF. The chain employs TRBV6-5 and TRBJ2-2, with 9 bases that match TRBD2. The CDR3 sequence is 16 residues long. The V gene end was trimmed by 2 bases and the J gene end by 2 bases; junction bases not matched to a gene: 3. Germline values: CDR1 MNHEY, CDR2 SVGAGI.

The CDR3 here is CASSQDQLDGMRDTQYF. For the CDR3, the DNA is TGTGCCAGCAGCCAAGATCAATTGGACGGGATGAGGGATACGCAGTATTTT. The J gene is TRBJ2-3, the V gene TRBV4-2; D is perhaps TRBD2 (5 bases). Germline CDR1 and CDR2: LGHNA and YNFKEQ. This CDR3 spans 17 amino acids. Between the trimmed V and J ends, which lost 0 bases and 6 bases, there was a span of 19 bases.

A few counts support this clone. The chain couples TRBV7-3 to TRBJ1-2; TRBD1 matches 9 bases. The germline CDR1 and CDR2 sequences are SGHTA and FQGTGA. V was clipped by 2 bases and J by 6 bases; unmatched bases: 4. The CDR3 extends over 14 amino acids. CDR3 sequence: CASSLEGQGHGYTF. The CDR3 DNA is TGTGCCAGCAGCTTAGAGGGACAGGGTCATGGCTACACCTTC.

The J gene is TRBJ2-1, the V gene TRBV4-3; 9 bases align to TRBD2. The V and J ends lost 2 bases and 9 bases, in that order; junction bases with no gene match: 11. Germline values: CDR1 LGHNA, CDR2 YSLEER. CDR3 length: 16 residues. CDR3 DNA sequence: TGCGCCAGCAGCCAAACTTGGCTAGCGGGACCCAGTGAGCAGTTCTTC. Translated: CASSQTWLAGPSEQFF.

This sequence joins TRBV5-8 and TRBJ2-3, with 12 bases fitting TRBD2. This CDR3 contains 16 residues. In germline, CDR1 is SGHTS, CDR2 YDEGEE. V dropped 1 base and J dropped 3; count of bases not matched to a gene: 3. CDR3 sequence: CASSLLGLAGTDTQYF. The DNA for the CDR3 is TGTGCCAGCAGCTTGTTAGGACTAGCGGGAACAGATACGCAGTATTTT.